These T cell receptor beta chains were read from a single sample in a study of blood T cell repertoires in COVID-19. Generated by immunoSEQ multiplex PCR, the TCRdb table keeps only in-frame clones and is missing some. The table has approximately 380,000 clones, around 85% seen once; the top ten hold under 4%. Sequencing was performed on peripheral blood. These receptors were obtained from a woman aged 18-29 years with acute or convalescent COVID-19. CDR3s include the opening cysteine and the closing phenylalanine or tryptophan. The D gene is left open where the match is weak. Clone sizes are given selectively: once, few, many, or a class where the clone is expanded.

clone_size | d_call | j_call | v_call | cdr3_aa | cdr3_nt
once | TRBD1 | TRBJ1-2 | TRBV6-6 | CASSLGQAENYGYTF | TGTGCCAGCAGTCTCGGACAGGCAGAGAACTATGGCTACACCTTC
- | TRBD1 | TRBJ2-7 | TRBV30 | CACEGQGRLTYEQYF | TGTGCCTGTGAGGGACAGGGGCGCCTTACCTACGAGCAGTACTTC
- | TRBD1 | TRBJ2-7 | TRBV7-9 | CASSLVPRQGRPEQYF | TGTGCCAGCAGCTTAGTACCCCGACAGGGCCGTCCCGAGCAGTACTTC
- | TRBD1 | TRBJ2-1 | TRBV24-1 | CATSDRSGQGYNEQFF | TGTGCCACCAGTGATCGGTCGGGACAGGGCTACAATGAGCAGTTCTTC
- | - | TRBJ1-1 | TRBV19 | CASSIFDSNTEAFF | TGTGCCAGTAGTATATTCGACAGTAACACTGAAGCTTTCTTT
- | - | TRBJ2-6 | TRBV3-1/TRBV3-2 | CASSQPSWGGSGANVLTF | TGTGCCAGCAGCCAACCGAGTTGGGGAGGCTCTGGGGCCAACGTCCTGACTTTC
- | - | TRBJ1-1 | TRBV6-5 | CASSLNLGPNTEAFF | TGTGCCAGCAGTCTTAATTTGGGCCCGAACACTGAAGCTTTCTTT
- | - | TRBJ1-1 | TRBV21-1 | CASSNHSNTEAFF | TGTGCCAGCAGCAATCACAGTAACACTGAAGCTTTCTTT
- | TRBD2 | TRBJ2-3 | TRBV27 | CASQLAEYTDTQYF | TGTGCCAGCCAGCTAGCGGAGTACACAGATACGCAGTATTTT
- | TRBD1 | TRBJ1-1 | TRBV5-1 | CASSPGQGNTEAFF | TGCGCCAGCAGCCCGGGACAGGGGAACACTGAAGCTTTCTTT
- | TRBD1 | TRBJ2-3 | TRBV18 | CASSPPGQGFADTQYF | TGTGCCAGCTCACCACCGGGACAGGGGTTTGCAGATACGCAGTATTTT
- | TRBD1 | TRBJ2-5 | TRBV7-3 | CASSLKGQGSSSQETQYF | TGTGCCAGCAGCTTAAAGGGACAGGGGTCCTCCTCACAAGAGACCCAGTACTTC
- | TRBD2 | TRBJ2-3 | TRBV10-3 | CAIRWTSGVTDTQYF | TGTGCCATCAGATGGACTAGCGGGGTAACAGATACGCAGTATTTT
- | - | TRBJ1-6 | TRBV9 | CASSVDENSPLHF | TGTGCCAGCAGCGTAGACGAGAATTCACCCCTCCACTTT
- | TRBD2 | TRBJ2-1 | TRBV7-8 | CASSSGGTSTEQFF | TGTGCCAGCAGCTCAGGAGGGACTAGCACTGAGCAGTTCTTC
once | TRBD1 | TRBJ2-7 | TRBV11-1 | CASSSDGTGRYEQYF | TGTGCCAGCAGCTCCGACGGGACAGGTCGTTACGAGCAGTACTTC
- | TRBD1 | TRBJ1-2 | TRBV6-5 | CASAVLQGNGGYTF | TGTGCCAGCGCAGTCCTACAGGGGAACGGTGGCTACACCTTC
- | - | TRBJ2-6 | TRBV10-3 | CAISESAGSGANVLTF | TGTGCCATCAGTGAGTCGGCAGGGTCAGGGGCCAACGTCCTGACTTTC
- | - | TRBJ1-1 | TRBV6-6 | CASMSGNTEAFF | TGTGCCAGCATGTCGGGGAACACTGAAGCTTTCTTT
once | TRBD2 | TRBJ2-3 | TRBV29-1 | CSVAYGERGETDTQYF | TGCAGCGTTGCGTATGGGGAGCGGGGGGAAACAGATACGCAGTATTTT